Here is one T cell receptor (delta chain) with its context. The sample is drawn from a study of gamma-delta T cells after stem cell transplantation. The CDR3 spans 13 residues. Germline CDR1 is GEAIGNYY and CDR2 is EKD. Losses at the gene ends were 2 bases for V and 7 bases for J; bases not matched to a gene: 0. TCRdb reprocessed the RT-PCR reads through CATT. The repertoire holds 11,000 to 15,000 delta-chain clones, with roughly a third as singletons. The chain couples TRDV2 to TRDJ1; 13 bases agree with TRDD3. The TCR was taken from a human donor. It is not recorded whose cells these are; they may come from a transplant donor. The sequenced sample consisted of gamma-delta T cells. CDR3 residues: CACDNWGIRKLIF. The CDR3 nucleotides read TGTGCCTGTGACAACTGGGGGATACGTAAACTCATCTTT.